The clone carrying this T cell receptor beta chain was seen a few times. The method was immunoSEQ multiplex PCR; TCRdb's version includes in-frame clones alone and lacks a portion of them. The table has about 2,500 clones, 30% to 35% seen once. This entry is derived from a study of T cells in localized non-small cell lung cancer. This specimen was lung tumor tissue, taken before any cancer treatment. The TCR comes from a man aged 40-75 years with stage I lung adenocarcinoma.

CDR3 protein: CASRGGQESQSYTF. CDR3 in DNA: TGTGCCAGCAGAGGGGGACAGGAGAGTCAAAGCTACACCTTC. This chain links TRBV6-7 with TRBJ1-2; 8 nucleotides line up with TRBD1. TRBV6-7 carries the ORF label, with uncertain function. The CDR3 covers 14 residues. With 6 bases clipped from V and 9 bases from J, the junction kept 12 bases outside the gene matches.